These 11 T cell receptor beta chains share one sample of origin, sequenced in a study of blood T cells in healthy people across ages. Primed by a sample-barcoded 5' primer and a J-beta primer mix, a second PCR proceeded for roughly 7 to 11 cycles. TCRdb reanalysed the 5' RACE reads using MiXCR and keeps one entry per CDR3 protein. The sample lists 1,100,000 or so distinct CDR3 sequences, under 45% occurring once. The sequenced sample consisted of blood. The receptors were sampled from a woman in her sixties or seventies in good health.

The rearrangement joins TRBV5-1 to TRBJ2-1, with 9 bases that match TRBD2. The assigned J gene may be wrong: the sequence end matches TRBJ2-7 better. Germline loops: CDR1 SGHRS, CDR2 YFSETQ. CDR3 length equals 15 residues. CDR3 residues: CASSDSSGVYNEQYF. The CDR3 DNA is TGCGCCAGCAGCGATTCTAGCGGGGTCTACAATGAGCAGTACTTC.

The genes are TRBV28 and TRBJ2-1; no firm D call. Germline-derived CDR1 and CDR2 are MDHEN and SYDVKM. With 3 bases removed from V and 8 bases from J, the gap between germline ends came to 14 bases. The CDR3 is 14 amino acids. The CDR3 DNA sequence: TGTGCCAGCAGTTTCCCCCTCGGCCGCGATGAGCAGTTCTTC. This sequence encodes CASSFPLGRDEQFF. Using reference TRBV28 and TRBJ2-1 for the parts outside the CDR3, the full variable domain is DVKVTQSSRYLVKRTGEKVFLECVQDMDHENMFWYRQDPGLGLRLIYFSYDVKMKEKGDIPEGYSVSREKKERFSLILESASTNQTSMYLCASSFPLGRDEQFFGPGTRLTVL.

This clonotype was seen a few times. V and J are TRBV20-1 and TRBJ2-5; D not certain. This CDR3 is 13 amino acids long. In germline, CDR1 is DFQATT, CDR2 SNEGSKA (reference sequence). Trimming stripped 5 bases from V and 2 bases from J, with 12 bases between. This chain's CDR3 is CSAVEPGQETQYF. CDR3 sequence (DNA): TGCAGTGCTGTAGAACCAGGACAAGAGACCCAGTACTTC.

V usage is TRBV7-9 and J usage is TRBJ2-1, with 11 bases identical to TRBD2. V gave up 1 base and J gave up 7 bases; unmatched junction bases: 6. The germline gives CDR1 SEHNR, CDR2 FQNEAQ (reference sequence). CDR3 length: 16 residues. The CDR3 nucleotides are TGTGCCAGCAGCTTAGTTACTAGCGGGAGATGGAATGAGCAGTTCTTC. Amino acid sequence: CASSLVTSGRWNEQFF.

The CDR3 region has the DNA TGCAGTGCTAGGACTAGCGGGAGGTCCGAGCAGTACTTC. It is translated as CSARTSGRSEQYF. V and J are TRBV20-1 and TRBJ2-7; TRBD2 matches 13 bases. This CDR3 is 13 amino acids long. The J segment lost 6 bases and the V segment lost 3 bases, leaving 2 bases of the junction unmatched. Germline loops: CDR1 DFQATT, CDR2 SNEGSKA (reference sequence).

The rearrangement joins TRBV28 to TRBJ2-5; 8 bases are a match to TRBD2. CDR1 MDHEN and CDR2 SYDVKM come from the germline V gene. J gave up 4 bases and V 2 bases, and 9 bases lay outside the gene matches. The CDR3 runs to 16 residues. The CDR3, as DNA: TGTGCCAGCAGTTTACCGACGAGCGGGAGAGGAGAGACCCAGTACTTC. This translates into CASSLPTSGRGETQYF.

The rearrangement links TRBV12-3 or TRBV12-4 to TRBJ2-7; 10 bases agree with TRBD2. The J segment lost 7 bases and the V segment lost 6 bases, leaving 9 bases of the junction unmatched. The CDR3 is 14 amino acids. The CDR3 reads CASSLLAGTVEQYF. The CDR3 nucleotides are TGTGCCAGCAGCCTACTAGCGGGGACAGTTGAGCAGTACTTC.

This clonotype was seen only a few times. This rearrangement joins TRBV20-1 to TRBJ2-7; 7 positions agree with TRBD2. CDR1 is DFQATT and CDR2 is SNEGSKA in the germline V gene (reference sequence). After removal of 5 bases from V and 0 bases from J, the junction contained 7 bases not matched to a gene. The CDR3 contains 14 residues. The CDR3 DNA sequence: TGCAGTGCTTCTCGGACTAGGGCCTCCTACGAGCAGTACTTC. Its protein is CSASRTRASYEQYF.

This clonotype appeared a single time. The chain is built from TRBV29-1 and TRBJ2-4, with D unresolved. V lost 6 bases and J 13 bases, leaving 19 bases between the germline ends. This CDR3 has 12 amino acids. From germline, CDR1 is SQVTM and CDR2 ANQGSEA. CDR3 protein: CSVAPDYNEQYF. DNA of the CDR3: TGCAGCGTGGCCCCAGATTACAATGAGCAGTACTTC.

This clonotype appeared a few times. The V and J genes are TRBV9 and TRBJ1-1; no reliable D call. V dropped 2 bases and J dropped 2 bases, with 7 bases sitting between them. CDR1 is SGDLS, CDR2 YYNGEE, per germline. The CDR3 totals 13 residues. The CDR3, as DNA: TGTGCCAGCAGCGTGACTATCAACACTGAAGCTTTCTTT. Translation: CASSVTINTEAFF.

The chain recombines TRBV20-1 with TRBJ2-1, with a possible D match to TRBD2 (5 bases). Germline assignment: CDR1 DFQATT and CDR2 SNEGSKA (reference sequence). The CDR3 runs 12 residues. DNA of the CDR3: TGCACTTCGAGGGCCCTCGGGAATGAGCAGTTCTTC. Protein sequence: CTSRALGNEQFF.